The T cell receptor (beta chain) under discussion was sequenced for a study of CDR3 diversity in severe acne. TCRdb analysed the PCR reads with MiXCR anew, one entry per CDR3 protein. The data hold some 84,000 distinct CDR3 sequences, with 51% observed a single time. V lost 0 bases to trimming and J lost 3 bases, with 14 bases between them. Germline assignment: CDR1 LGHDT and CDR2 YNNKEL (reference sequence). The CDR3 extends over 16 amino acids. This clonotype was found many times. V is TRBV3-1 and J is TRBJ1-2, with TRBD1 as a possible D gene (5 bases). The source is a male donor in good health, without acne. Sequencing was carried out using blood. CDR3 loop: CASSQETAGRHYGYTF. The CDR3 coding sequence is TGTGCCAGCAGCCAAGAGACAGCGGGGAGACACTATGGCTACACCTTC.